The present entry profiles one T cell receptor (beta chain) with its context. Assay: immunoSEQ multiplex PCR; the TCRdb copy retains only in-frame clones and omits some. The repertoire has approximately 95,000 clones, less than 80% of them found once; the top ten carry about 48%. Germline V gene sequence: CDR1 LGHNA, CDR2 YSLEER. Deletions cut 4 bases from V and 4 bases from J, with 11 bases between. The CDR3 is 14 residues long. The sample is drawn from a study of shared clonotypes between healthy human individuals. This TCR came from a man younger than 40 in good health. V is TRBV4-3 and J is TRBJ1-3; possible D gene TRBD1, 6 bases. Sequenced sample: memory CD8+ T cells sorted from blood. Subset indicated: CD45RO+ cells pooled with CCR7-negative TemRA cells. The CDR3 reads CASSLGTPGNTIYF. The DNA of the CDR3 is TGCGCCAGCAGCCTCGGGACACCCGGAAACACCATATATTTT.